Each of the 20 T cell receptor beta chains below was sequenced from the same sample in a study of blood T cells in healthy people across ages. The authors ran a second PCR of about 7 to 12 cycles using a sample-barcoded 5' primer and a J-beta primer mix. TCRdb recomputed calls from the 5' RACE reads with MiXCR, one row per CDR3 protein. The table has about 1.6 million distinct CDR3 sequences, about 31% seen once; the top ten hold 11%. Sequenced material: blood. The origin of the receptors is a woman aged 25 to 39 in good health.

This chain links TRBV20-1 with TRBJ1-2; D gene unclear. Trimming cost V 6 bases and J 3 bases, with 14 bases left between them. The germline CDR1 and CDR2 sequences are DFQATT and SNEGSKA (reference sequence). The CDR3 has 13 amino acids. This chain's CDR3 is CSAPSAQDYGYTF. In nucleotides, the CDR3 is TGCAGTGCCCCGTCGGCCCAGGACTATGGCTACACCTTC.

The chain has TRBV5-1 and TRBJ2-1; 12 bases align to TRBD2. V shed 0 bases, J shed 0 bases, and the junction held 13 bases outside the gene matches. The CDR3 is made up of 21 amino acids. Germline V gene lookup returns CDR1 SGHRS and CDR2 YFSETQ. The CDR3 DNA reads TGCGCCAGCAGCTTGGCTCCACTAGCGGGGGGTCCGATGAGCTCCTACAATGAGCAGTTCTTC. Protein product: CASSLAPLAGGPMSSYNEQFF.

The chain is built from TRBV4-1 and TRBJ2-7, with a possible D match to TRBD2 (6 bases). Germline CDR1 reads MGHRA; CDR2 reads YSYEKL. This CDR3 region has 19 residues. V was shortened by 5 bases and J by 7 bases, with 33 bases between the two germline ends. CDR3 residues: CASSASEGRRARDPWEQYF. CDR3 sequence (DNA): TGCGCCAGCAGCGCATCAGAAGGGCGGAGGGCCCGGGATCCGTGGGAGCAGTACTTC.

The rearrangement joins TRBV15 to TRBJ2-7; no definite D call. This CDR3 contains 13 residues. Germline lookup yields CDR1 LNHNV and CDR2 YYDKDF (reference sequence). Trimming cost V 1 base and J 1 base, with 5 bases left between them. The CDR3 coding sequence is TGTGCCACCAGCAGAGGACATTCCTACGAGCAGTACTTC. It specifies CATSRGHSYEQYF.

This chain uses TRBV9 with TRBJ1-3, with TRBD1 as a possible D gene (5 bases). Germline V lookup: CDR1 SGDLS, CDR2 YYNGEE. The CDR3 runs 20 residues. Deletions cut 0 bases from V and 0 bases from J, with 22 bases between. CDR3 in DNA: TGTGCCAGCAGCGTAGAAGGAGACGGGGGAGGACTGTACTCTGGAAACACCATATATTTT. This sequence encodes CASSVEGDGGGLYSGNTIYF.

The CDR3 sequence: CSAPGARGRNTEAFF. For the CDR3, the DNA is TGCAGCGCCCCTGGGGCGAGGGGGCGGAACACTGAAGCTTTCTTT. The chain combines TRBV29-1 with TRBJ1-1, with 7 bases identical to TRBD1. Germline V CDR1 and CDR2: SQVTM, ANQGSEA. The CDR3 runs 15 residues. J was trimmed by 1 base and V by 7 bases; bases with no gene match: 12.

The chain employs TRBV2 and TRBJ1-1, with D maybe TRBD1 (5 bases). V was cut by 5 bases and J by 3 bases, with 13 bases left in between. The CDR3 is 14 residues long. Germline CDR1 reads SNHLY; CDR2 reads FYNNEI. The CDR3 loop is CASSTGRVDTEAFF. CDR3 in DNA: TGTGCCAGCAGTACGGGCAGGGTAGACACTGAAGCTTTCTTT.

The DNA for the CDR3 is TGTGCCAGCACCACCGTAGGCAGGGGCTACGAGCAGTACTTC. Protein: CASTTVGRGYEQYF. V is TRBV28 and J is TRBJ2-7; weak D call: TRBD1 (6 bases). CDR1 and CDR2 from the germline V gene are MDHEN and SYDVKM. There are 14 residues in the CDR3. Trimming took off 7 bases at V and 3 bases at J, with 16 bases between the two ends.

This chain uses TRBV27 with TRBJ1-6; D is uncertain. Germline-derived CDR1 and CDR2 are MNHEY and SMNVEV (reference sequence). The CDR3 sequence is 14 residues long. Trimming stripped 0 bases from V and 12 bases from J, with 12 bases between. The CDR3 sequence is CASSLSRSVKPLHF. The DNA of the CDR3 is TGTGCCAGCAGTTTATCTCGGTCTGTGAAACCCCTCCACTTT.

The chain employs TRBV4-2 and TRBJ2-5; TRBD2 is a possible D gene (6 bases). CDR1 and CDR2 from the germline V gene are LGHNA and YNFKEQ. The V end lost 0 bases, the J end lost 3 bases, and 14 bases lay between the germline ends. The CDR3 is 16 amino acids. The chain's CDR3 is CASSQETRNSKETQYF. CDR3 DNA sequence: TGTGCCAGCAGCCAAGAGACTAGGAACTCAAAAGAGACCCAGTACTTC.

This clonotype was seen more than once but under ten times. The chain recombines TRBV27 with TRBJ2-1; D perhaps matches TRBD2 (5 bases). CDR1 is MNHEY, CDR2 SMNVEV, per germline (reference sequence). Trimming removed 5 bases from V and 1 base from J, with 12 bases in between. The CDR3 runs 15 residues. The CDR3 DNA reads as TGTGCCAGCAGTCCAGGACTTTTGTCCTACAATGAGCAGTTCTTC. Translation: CASSPGLLSYNEQFF.

This clonotype was recorded at least ten times. The chain joins TRBV29-1 to TRBJ2-5; TRBD1 matches 7 bases. The V gene's germline CDR1 is SQVTM and CDR2 ANQGSEA. With V trimmed by 8 bases and J by 0 bases, 9 bases remained unmatched. The CDR3 runs to 14 residues. The CDR3 DNA sequence: TGCAGCATTGGGACAGCCGATTACCAAGAGACCCAGTACTTC. Protein sequence: CSIGTADYQETQYF.

V usage is TRBV11-2 and J usage is TRBJ1-5, with 9 nucleotides matching TRBD1. The V gene's germline CDR1 is SGHAT and CDR2 FQNNGV. The CDR3 has 17 residues. The trim removed 6 bases at V and 1 base at J, leaving 10 bases unmatched. The CDR3 sequence: CASRPYRGRPSNQPQHF. CDR3 coding DNA: TGTGCCAGCAGGCCCTACAGGGGGCGGCCGAGCAATCAGCCCCAGCATTTT.

V is TRBV20-1 and J is TRBJ2-7; 8 bases align to TRBD2. The V gene end was trimmed by 3 bases and the J gene end by 1 base; junction bases not matched to a gene: 8. The CDR3 consists of 15 residues. Germline V lookup: CDR1 DFQATT, CDR2 SNEGSKA (reference sequence). The CDR3 reads CSASGIGGASYEQYF. CDR3 coding DNA: TGCAGTGCTAGTGGAATCGGGGGGGCTTCCTACGAGCAGTACTTC.

The chain uses TRBV5-1 and TRBJ1-2, with TRBD1 matching over 11 bases. The CDR3 is 15 amino acids. With V trimmed by 4 bases and J by 6 bases, 8 bases remained unmatched. CDR1 and CDR2 (germline): SGHRS, YFSETQ. The CDR3 nucleotides read TGCGCCAGCAGCCCGGTGGGACAGGGGGTTGATGGCTACACCTTC. It translates to CASSPVGQGVDGYTF. The full variable domain, in which reference TRBV5-1 and TRBJ1-2 provide the parts outside the CDR3, is KAGVTQTPRYLIKTRGQQVTLSCSPISGHRSVSWYQQTPGQGLQFLFEYFSETQRNKGNFPGRFSGRQFSNSRSEMNVSTLELGDSALYLCASSPVGQGVDGYTFGSGTRLTVV.

This clonotype was seen a few times. J is TRBJ1-5 and V is TRBV18; possible D gene TRBD1, 5 bases. CDR3 length: 14 amino acids. CDR1 is KGHSH and CDR2 is LQKENI in the germline V gene. V was shortened by 5 bases and J by 2 bases, with 10 bases between the two germline ends. The CDR3 DNA reads as TGTGCCAGCTCAGACAGCCTAGGCAATCAGCCCCAGCATTTT. Residues: CASSDSLGNQPQHF.

This clonotype has more than one count but fewer than ten. The gene calls are TRBV29-1 and TRBJ2-1; 7 nucleotides match TRBD1. In germline, CDR1 is SQVTM, CDR2 ANQGSEA. The CDR3 has 14 amino acids. V was clipped by 6 bases and J by 1 base; unmatched bases: 6. CDR3 nucleotide sequence: TGCAGCGTCCTAACAGGGGATTCCTACAATGAGCAGTTCTTC. Its protein is CSVLTGDSYNEQFF.

Remarks on this clonotype: One junction end does not reproduce the germline sequence, and a read error may be involved. The chain carries TRBV12-3 or TRBV12-4 and TRBJ2-3; 8 bases align to TRBD1. CDR3 length equals 15 residues. In DNA, the CDR3 is TGTGCCAGCAGTTTGAGGACAGGGATTCCAGATGCGCAGTATTTT. It specifies CASSLRTGIPDAQYF.

This chain joins TRBV6-6 and TRBJ2-5; TRBD1 matches 9 bases. Germline trimming cut 7 bases from V and 1 base from J; bases unmatched to any gene: 7. The CDR3 has 15 residues. CDR1 MNHNY and CDR2 SVGAGI come from the germline V gene (reference sequence). The CDR3 sequence is CASMRADRGQETQYF. The CDR3 region has the DNA TGTGCCAGCATGAGAGCGGACAGGGGCCAAGAGACCCAGTACTTC.

This clonotype was observed a few times. V usage is TRBV5-1 and J usage is TRBJ2-7; D might be TRBD2 (6 bases). Trimming pared 0 bases from V and 2 bases from J, leaving 12 bases between. Looked up from germline, CDR1 is SGHRS and CDR2 is YFSETQ. The CDR3 extends over 15 amino acids. CDR3 sequence (DNA): TGCGCCAGCAGCTTGGCGGGGGATAGCCCCTACGAGCAGTACTTC. This encodes CASSLAGDSPYEQYF.